This is a list of T cell receptor beta chains from one sample in a study of cytomegalovirus exposure and HLA in healthy donors. The protocol was immunoSEQ multiplex PCR, while the TCRdb copy is restricted to in-frame clones and leaves out a portion. In the table there are about 43,000 clones, 63% of which are singletons. The sample was PBMCs. The receptor source for this set is a man in his sixties in good health and CMV-seropositive. The CDR3 runs from the conserved cysteine through the conserved F or W. A D gene is named only where the DNA matches it firmly. The size entry is marked missing in some rows and otherwise reads once, few, many or a size class.

>.|TRBV15|TRBJ1-2|TRBD1
CATSRDREYGYTF
TGTGCCACCAGCAGGGACAGGGAGTATGGCTACACCTTC
>.|TRBV28|TRBJ2-5|.
CASGSTSGFGETQYF
TGTGCCAGCGGAAGTACCTCAGGGTTCGGGGAGACCCAGTACTTC
>few|TRBV7-2|TRBJ1-2|.
CASSHSPSPGTF
TGTGCCAGCAGCCACTCGCCGTCACCGGGCACCTTC
>.|TRBV18|TRBJ2-7|.
CASSPPLRSYEQYF
TGTGCCAGCTCACCACCGTTGCGGAGCTACGAGCAGTACTTC
>.|TRBV2|TRBJ2-1|TRBD2
CASSETSGSSYNEQFF
TGTGCCAGTTCGGAGACTAGCGGGAGCTCCTACAATGAGCAGTTCTTC
>.|TRBV6-1|TRBJ2-7|TRBD1
CASYTGDRGYEQYF
TGTGCCAGCTACACTGGGGACAGGGGCTACGAGCAGTACTTC
>.|TRBV15|TRBJ2-7|.
CATSSRDTSYEQYF
TGTGCCACCAGCTCCCGGGACACCTCCTACGAGCAGTACTTC
>.|TRBV7-9|TRBJ2-3|TRBD1
CASSIRTGEAADTQYF
TGTGCCAGCAGCATAAGGACAGGGGAAGCAGCGGATACGCAGTATTTT
>few|TRBV6-1|TRBJ2-6|.
CASSDRDFTNSGANVLTF
TGTGCCAGCAGTGACCGGGACTTCACCAACTCTGGGGCCAACGTCCTGACTTTC
>once|TRBV7-6|TRBJ2-7|.
CASSLGPVYEQYF
TGTGCCAGCAGCTTAGGTCCGGTCTACGAGCAGTACTTC
>few|TRBV5-4|TRBJ2-3|.
CASSARQGGGDTQYF
TGTGCCAGCAGCGCCCGACAGGGAGGTGGAGATACGCAGTATTTT
>few|TRBV21-1|TRBJ2-7|.
CASSKWWSSYEQYF
TGTGCCAGCAGCAAATGGTGGAGCTCCTACGAGCAGTACTTC
>.|TRBV6-4|TRBJ2-3|.
CASSDSTSTDTQYF
TGTGCCAGCAGTGACTCAACTAGCACAGATACGCAGTATTTT
>few|TRBV7-2|TRBJ2-3|.
CASSLRWAGQTITDTQYF
TGTGCCAGCAGCCTTCGCTGGGCAGGCCAAACGATCACAGATACGCAGTATTTT
>.|TRBV7-9|TRBJ2-1|TRBD2
CASSRSGRFSYNEQFF
TGTGCCAGCAGCCGTAGCGGGAGGTTCTCCTACAATGAGCAGTTCTTC
>.|TRBV4-3|TRBJ2-7|TRBD2
CASSQDWASGSNEQYF
TGCGCCAGCAGCCAAGATTGGGCTAGCGGGAGTAACGAGCAGTACTTC
>.|TRBV4-3|TRBJ2-5|.
CASSQGLTRYQETQYF
TGCGCCAGCAGCCAAGGACTTACCCGTTACCAAGAGACCCAGTACTTC
>.|TRBV6-6|TRBJ2-2|.
CASSYSSQDPTGELFF
TGTGCCAGCAGTTACTCCTCACAGGATCCGACCGGGGAGCTGTTTTTT
>.|TRBV5-1|TRBJ2-5|.
CASSLGTTYETQYF
TGCGCCAGCAGCTTGGGGACTACATACGAGACCCAGTACTTC
>.|TRBV29-1|TRBJ2-5|TRBD1
CSVEDPNRGPRETQYF
TGCAGCGTTGAAGATCCAAACAGGGGTCCAAGAGAGACCCAGTACTTC
>.|TRBV29-1|TRBJ2-2|.
CSGRSNTGELFF
TGCAGCGGGAGGTCGAACACCGGGGAGCTGTTTTTT
>.|TRBV5-1|TRBJ2-5|.
CASSLRGGDQETQYF
TGCGCCAGCAGCCTAAGGGGGGGGGACCAAGAGACCCAGTACTTC
>.|TRBV7-2|TRBJ1-2|TRBD1
CASSSSGTAYGYTF
TGTGCCAGCAGCTCGTCCGGGACAGCTTATGGCTACACCTTC
>.|TRBV28|TRBJ2-1|.
CASSSPQGVTYNEQFF
TGTGCCAGCAGTTCGCCCCAAGGGGTCACCTACAATGAGCAGTTCTTC
>.|TRBV4-2|TRBJ1-2|.
CASSQGRLNGYTF
TGTGCCAGCAGCCAAGGCAGACTGAATGGCTACACCTTC
>.|TRBV4-2|TRBJ2-7|TRBD2
CASRPGLADSYEQYF
TGTGCCAGCAGACCCGGACTAGCGGATTCCTACGAGCAGTACTTC
>.|TRBV19|TRBJ1-6|.
CASTGTPSSYNSPLHF
TGTGCCAGTACGGGGACTCCGAGCTCCTATAATTCACCCCTCCACTTT
>.|TRBV7-9|TRBJ2-7|.
CSSSSDSYEQYF
TGTTCCAGCAGCTCCGACAGCTACGAGCAGTACTTC
>.|TRBV5-4|TRBJ1-1|.
CASSLDSMNTEAFF
TGTGCCAGCAGCTTAGACAGCATGAACACTGAAGCTTTCTTT
>.|TRBV19|TRBJ1-1|.
CASSIQGLPEAFF
TGTGCCAGTAGTATACAGGGGTTACCTGAAGCTTTCTTT
>.|TRBV11-1|TRBJ2-3|TRBD2
CASRSTSGGTDTQYF
TGTGCCAGCAGGTCGACTAGCGGAGGCACAGATACGCAGTATTTT
>.|TRBV5-1|TRBJ2-7|TRBD1
CASSLLTGTNEQYF
TGCGCCAGCAGCTTACTGACAGGGACCAACGAGCAGTACTTC
>few|TRBV6-6|TRBJ1-4|TRBD1
CASSTPGQEKLFF
TGTGCCAGCAGTACACCGGGACAGGAAAAACTGTTTTTT
>.|TRBV29-1|TRBJ1-4|.
CSVSLGQINEKLFF
TGCAGCGTCAGCCTTGGACAGATTAATGAAAAACTGTTTTTT
>few|TRBV7-9|TRBJ2-5|.
CASSSPGTPKETQYF
TGTGCCAGCAGCTCCCCCGGGACACCAAAAGAGACCCAGTACTTC
>.|TRBV7-6|TRBJ1-1|.
CASSLGNQGTNTEAFF
TGTGCCAGCAGCTTGGGGAACCAGGGAACGAACACTGAAGCTTTCTTT
>.|TRBV19|TRBJ1-3|.
CASSTGRNSGNTIYF
TGTGCCAGTAGTACTGGCAGAAACTCTGGAAACACCATATATTTT
>.|TRBV4-2|TRBJ2-3|TRBD2
CASTGASGNRDTQYF
TGTGCCAGCACGGGGGCTAGCGGGAATAGAGATACGCAGTATTTT
>.|TRBV11-3|TRBJ2-1|TRBD2
CASSPRVGLAGARNEQFF
TGTGCCAGCAGCCCCCGCGTTGGACTAGCGGGAGCTAGGAATGAGCAGTTCTTC
>few|TRBV19|TRBJ2-7|.
CASSIGNRQYEQYF
TGTGCCAGTAGTATAGGCAACAGACAATACGAGCAGTACTTC
>.|TRBV7-9|TRBJ2-7|TRBD2
CASSPTVGTRFSNTYEQYF
TGTGCCAGCAGCCCGACCGTGGGGACTAGATTTTCAAATACCTACGAGCAGTACTTC
>few|TRBV19|TRBJ1-5|.
CASSTTQYSNQPQHF
TGTGCCAGTAGTACGACACAGTATAGCAATCAGCCCCAGCATTTT
>.|TRBV30|TRBJ1-4|TRBD1
CALLPGTGAKLFF
TGTGCCTTGCTTCCCGGGACAGGGGCGAAACTGTTTTTT
>.|TRBV5-6|TRBJ2-2|.
CASSSTGLAGELFF
TGTGCCAGCAGCTCGACCGGGTTGGCCGGGGAGCTGTTTTTT
>.|TRBV10-3|TRBJ1-2|.
CAIQGDYGYTF
TGTGCCATACAGGGCGACTATGGCTACACCTTC
>.|TRBV28|TRBJ1-4|TRBD1
CASSLATGGVREKLFF
TGTGCCAGCAGTTTGGCCACAGGGGGAGTACGTGAAAAACTGTTTTTT
>.|TRBV7-2|TRBJ2-7|TRBD2
CASSLVAAGAHEQYF
TGTGCCAGCAGCTTAGTTGCGGCGGGAGCCCACGAGCAGTACTTC
>.|TRBV6-1|TRBJ2-7|TRBD2
CASRGTSREQYF
TGTGCCAGCAGGGGGACTAGTCGTGAGCAGTACTTC
>.|TRBV15|TRBJ2-1|TRBD2
CATSRDQAGGSYNEQFF
TGTGCCACCAGCAGAGATCAAGCGGGAGGGTCCTACAATGAGCAGTTCTTC
>few|TRBV6-5|TRBJ1-3|.
CASSPGTGNTIYF
TGTGCCAGCAGTCCGGGGACTGGAAACACCATATATTTT
>.|TRBV12-5|TRBJ2-7|TRBD2
CASGPSGSTTYEQYF
TGTGCTAGTGGACCAAGCGGGAGCACAACCTACGAGCAGTACTTC
>few|TRBV4-2|TRBJ2-1|TRBD2
CASSPGGGAGGYNEQFF
TGTGCCAGCAGCCCTGGTGGGGGAGCGGGGGGATACAATGAGCAGTTCTTC
>once|TRBV10-3|TRBJ2-1|.
CAISESQPGYNEQFF
TGTGCCATCAGTGAGTCCCAACCGGGGTACAATGAGCAGTTCTTC
>once|TRBV20-1|TRBJ2-7|.
CSARDSYEQYF
TGCAGTGCCAGGGACTCCTACGAGCAGTACTTC